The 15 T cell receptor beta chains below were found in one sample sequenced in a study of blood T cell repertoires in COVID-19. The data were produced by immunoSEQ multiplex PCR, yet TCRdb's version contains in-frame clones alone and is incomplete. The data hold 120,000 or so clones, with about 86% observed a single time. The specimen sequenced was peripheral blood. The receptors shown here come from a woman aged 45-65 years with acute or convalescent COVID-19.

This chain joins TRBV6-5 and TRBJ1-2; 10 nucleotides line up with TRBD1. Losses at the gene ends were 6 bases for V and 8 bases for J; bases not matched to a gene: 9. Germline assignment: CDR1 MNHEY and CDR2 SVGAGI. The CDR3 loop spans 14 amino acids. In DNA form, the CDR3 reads TGTGCCAGCAGCGGGACAGGGGTTCTGGACGGCTACACCTTC. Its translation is CASSGTGVLDGYTF.

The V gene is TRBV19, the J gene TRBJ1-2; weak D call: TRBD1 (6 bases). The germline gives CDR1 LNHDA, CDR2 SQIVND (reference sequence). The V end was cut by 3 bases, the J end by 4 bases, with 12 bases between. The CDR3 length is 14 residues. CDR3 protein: CASSILDRAYGYTF. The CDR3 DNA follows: TGTGCCAGTAGTATTCTGGACAGAGCCTATGGCTACACCTTC.

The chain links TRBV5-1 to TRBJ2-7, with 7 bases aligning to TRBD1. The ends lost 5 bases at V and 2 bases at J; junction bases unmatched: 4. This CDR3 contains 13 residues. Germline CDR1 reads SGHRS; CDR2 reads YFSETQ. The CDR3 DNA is TGCGCCAGCAGGGACAGGATCACCTACGAGCAGTACTTC. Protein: CASRDRITYEQYF.

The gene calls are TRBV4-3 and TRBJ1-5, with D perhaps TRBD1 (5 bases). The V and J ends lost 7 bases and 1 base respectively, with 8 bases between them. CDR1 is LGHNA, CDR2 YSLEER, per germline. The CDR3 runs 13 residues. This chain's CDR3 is CASNPGSNQPQHF. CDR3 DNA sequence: TGCGCCAGCAATCCAGGGAGCAATCAGCCCCAGCATTTT.

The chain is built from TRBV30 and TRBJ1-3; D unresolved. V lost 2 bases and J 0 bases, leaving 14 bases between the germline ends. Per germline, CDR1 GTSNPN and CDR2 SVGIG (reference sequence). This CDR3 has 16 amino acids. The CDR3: CAWSRLYYTSGNTIYF. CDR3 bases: TGTGCCTGGAGTAGACTTTATTACACCTCTGGAAACACCATATATTTT.

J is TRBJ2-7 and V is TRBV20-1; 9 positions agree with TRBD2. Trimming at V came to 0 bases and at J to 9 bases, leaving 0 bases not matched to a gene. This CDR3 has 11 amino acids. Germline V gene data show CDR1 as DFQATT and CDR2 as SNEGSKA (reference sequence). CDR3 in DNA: TGCAGTGCTAGAGATAGCGGGGGGCAGTACTTC. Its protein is CSARDSGGQYF.

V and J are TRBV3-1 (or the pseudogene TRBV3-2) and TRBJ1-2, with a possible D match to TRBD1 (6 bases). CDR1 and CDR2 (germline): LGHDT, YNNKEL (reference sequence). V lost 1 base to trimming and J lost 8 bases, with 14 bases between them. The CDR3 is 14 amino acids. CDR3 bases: TGTGCCAGCAGCCAAGCCGGGACAACGGGGGGCTACACCTTC. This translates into CASSQAGTTGGYTF.

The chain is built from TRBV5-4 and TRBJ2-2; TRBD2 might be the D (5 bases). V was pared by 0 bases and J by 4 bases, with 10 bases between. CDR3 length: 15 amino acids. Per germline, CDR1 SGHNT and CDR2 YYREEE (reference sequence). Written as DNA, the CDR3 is TGTGCCAGCAGCTTGGAAGGTCGGGGCACCGGGGAGCTGTTTTTT. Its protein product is CASSLEGRGTGELFF.

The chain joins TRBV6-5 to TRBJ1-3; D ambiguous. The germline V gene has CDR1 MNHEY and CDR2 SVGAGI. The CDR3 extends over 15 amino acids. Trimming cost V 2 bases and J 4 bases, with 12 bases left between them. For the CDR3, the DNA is TGTGCCAGCAGTTACGACGGGTCGGCGGGAAACACCATATATTTT. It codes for CASSYDGSAGNTIYF.

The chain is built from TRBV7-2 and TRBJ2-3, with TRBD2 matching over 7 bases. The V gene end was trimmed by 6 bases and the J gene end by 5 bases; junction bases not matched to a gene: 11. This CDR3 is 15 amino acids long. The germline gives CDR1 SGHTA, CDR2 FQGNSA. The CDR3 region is CASRQLAAREDTQYF. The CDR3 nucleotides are TGTGCCAGCAGACAGCTAGCGGCCCGGGAAGATACGCAGTATTTT.

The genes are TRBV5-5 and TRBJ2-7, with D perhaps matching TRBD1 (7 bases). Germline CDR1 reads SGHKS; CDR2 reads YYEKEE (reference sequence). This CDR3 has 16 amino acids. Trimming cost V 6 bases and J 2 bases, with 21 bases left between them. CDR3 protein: CASTQFGGDRPYEQYF. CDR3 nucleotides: TGTGCCAGCACCCAATTCGGAGGGGACAGACCCTACGAGCAGTACTTC.

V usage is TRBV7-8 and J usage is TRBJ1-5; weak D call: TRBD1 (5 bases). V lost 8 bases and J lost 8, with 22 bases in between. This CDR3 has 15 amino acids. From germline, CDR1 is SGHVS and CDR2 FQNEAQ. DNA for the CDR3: TGTGCCAGCCAACGTTTGGGGGGACTTTCGGAGCCCCAGCATTTT. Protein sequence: CASQRLGGLSEPQHF.

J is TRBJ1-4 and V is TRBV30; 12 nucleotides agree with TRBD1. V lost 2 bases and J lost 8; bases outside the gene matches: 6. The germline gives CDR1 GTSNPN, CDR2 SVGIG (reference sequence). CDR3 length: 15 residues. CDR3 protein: CAWSLTGTGGEKLFF. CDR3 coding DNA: TGTGCCTGGAGTCTGACCGGGACAGGGGGCGAAAAACTGTTTTTT.

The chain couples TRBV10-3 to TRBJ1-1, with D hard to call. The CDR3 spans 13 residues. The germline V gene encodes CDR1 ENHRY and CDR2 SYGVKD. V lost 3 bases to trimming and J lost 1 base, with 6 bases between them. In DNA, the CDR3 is TGTGCCATCAGTGACCCCCGGAACACTGAAGCTTTCTTT. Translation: CAISDPRNTEAFF.

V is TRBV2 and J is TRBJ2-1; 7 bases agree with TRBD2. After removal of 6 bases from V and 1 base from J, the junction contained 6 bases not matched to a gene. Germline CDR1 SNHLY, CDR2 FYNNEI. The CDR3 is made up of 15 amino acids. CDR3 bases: TGTGCCAGCAGAGTAGCGGGTCGTTCCTACAATGAGCAGTTCTTC. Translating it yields CASRVAGRSYNEQFF.